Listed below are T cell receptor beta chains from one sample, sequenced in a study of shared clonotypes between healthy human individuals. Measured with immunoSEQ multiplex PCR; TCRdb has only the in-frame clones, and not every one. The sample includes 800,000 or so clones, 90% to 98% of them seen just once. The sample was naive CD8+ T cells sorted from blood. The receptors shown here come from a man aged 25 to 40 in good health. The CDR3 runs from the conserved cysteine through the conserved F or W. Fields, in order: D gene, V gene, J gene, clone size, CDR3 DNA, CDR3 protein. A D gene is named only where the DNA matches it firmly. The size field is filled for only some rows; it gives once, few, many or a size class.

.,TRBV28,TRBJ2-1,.,TGTGCCAGCAGTCCGACTTCCAATGAGCAGTTCTTC,CASSPTSNEQFF
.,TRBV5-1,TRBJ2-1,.,TGCGCCAGCAGCTCCCGGGACGGAGGAAAGGACTACAATGAGCAGTTCTTC,CASSSRDGGKDYNEQFF
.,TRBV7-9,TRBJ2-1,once,TGTGCCAGCAGCTTACCCTCGGGGAATGAGCAGTTCTTC,CASSLPSGNEQFF
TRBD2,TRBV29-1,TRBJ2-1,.,TGCAGCGTCGCCGGGACTAGCGGGAGATACAATGAGCAGTTCTTC,CSVAGTSGRYNEQFF
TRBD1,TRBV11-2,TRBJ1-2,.,TGTGCCAGCAGCCCACCACAGGGGTCTGGCTACACCTTC,CASSPPQGSGYTF
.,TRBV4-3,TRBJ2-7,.,TGCGCCAGCAGCCAAGATGGGACCCGGGGGAACGAGCAGTACTTC,CASSQDGTRGNEQYF
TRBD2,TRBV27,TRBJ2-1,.,TGTGCCAGCAGCCAGATGGGGACTAGCAGTTATGAGCAGTTCTTC,CASSQMGTSSYEQFF
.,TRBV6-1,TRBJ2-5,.,TGTGCCAGCAGTGGAGAGACCCAGTACTTC,CASSGETQYF
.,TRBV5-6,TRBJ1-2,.,TGTGCCAGCACTGAATCCGAAAACTATGGCTACACCTTC,CASTESENYGYTF
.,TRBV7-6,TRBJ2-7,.,TGTGCCAGCAGCCGAGAGCCTCCCCCGATGGGCTACGAGCAGTACTTC,CASSREPPPMGYEQYF
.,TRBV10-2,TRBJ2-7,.,TGCGCCAGCAGTGACTTGGGGAGTCTAACCTACGAGCAGTACTTC,CASSDLGSLTYEQYF
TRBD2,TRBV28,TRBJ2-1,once,TGTGCCAGCAGTTTTACCGGGACTAGCGGGAGTGGCCGGTACAATGAGCAGTTCTTC,CASSFTGTSGSGRYNEQFF
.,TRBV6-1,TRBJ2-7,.,TGTGCCAGCAGAACCGGGACACTCGAGCAGTACTTC,CASRTGTLEQYF
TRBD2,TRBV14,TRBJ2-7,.,TGTGCCAGCAGCCTTCTTCCTGATACTAGCGGCGAGCAGTACTTC,CASSLLPDTSGEQYF
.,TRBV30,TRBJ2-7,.,TGTGCCTGGAGTGTAGGTCCGGACGTCTCCTACGAGCAGTACTTC,CAWSVGPDVSYEQYF
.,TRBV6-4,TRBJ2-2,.,TGTGCCAGCCGGAAGACATGGGGAGACACCGGGGAGCTGTTTTTT,CASRKTWGDTGELFF
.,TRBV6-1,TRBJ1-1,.,TGTGCCGCACAGGGATTCGCTACTGAAGCTTTCTTT,CAAQGFATEAFF
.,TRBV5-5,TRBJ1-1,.,TGTGCCAGCAGCTTCGACCGTCGTGTGGAAGCTTTCTTT,CASSFDRRVEAFF
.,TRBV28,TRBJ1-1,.,TGTGCCAGCAGTCCCTGGGGGGATAACACTGAAGCTTTCTTT,CASSPWGDNTEAFF
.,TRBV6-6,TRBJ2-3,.,TGTGCCAGCAGTTACCCTACGGTAGAACTCACAGATACGCAGTATTTT,CASSYPTVELTDTQYF
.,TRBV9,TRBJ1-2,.,TGTGCCAGCGTCTCGAGGGAGGGCTACACCTTC,CASVSREGYTF